A selection of T cell receptor beta chains follows, all from one sample in a study of T-cell reconstitution after alpha-beta-depleted transplantation in children. TCRdb itself ran the PCR reads through MiXCR, one entry per CDR3 protein. The sample has about 78,000 distinct CDR3 sequences, 13% to 15% seen once. Specimen: PBMCs, mostly from graft donor cells, collected 180 days after TCRalphabeta/CD19-depleted stem cell transplant. These receptors originate from a male patient under 10 years old who had a stem cell transplant for acute lymphoblastic leukemia, so the T cells may come from the graft donor. CDR3s include the opening cysteine and the closing phenylalanine or tryptophan. The order of the fields is D gene, V gene, clone size, J gene, CDR3 DNA, CDR3 protein. D genes are given only for firm matches. Clone sizes are given selectively: once, few, many, or a class where the clone is expanded.

>NA|TRBV7-6|few|TRBJ1-2
TGTGCCAGCAGCTTAGAAATTGAGGGGATCTATGGCTACACCTTC
CASSLEIEGIYGYTF
>TRBD1|TRBV5-1|many|TRBJ2-7
TGCGCCAGCAGCTCCCCAGGCAGGGGGCTCGAGCAGTACTTC
CASSSPGRGLEQYF
>NA|TRBV28|NA|TRBJ1-5
TGTGCCAGCAGTTTAGTAGGCGGCCTAGTTCAGCCCCAGCATTTT
CASSLVGGLVQPQHF
>TRBD2|TRBV9|many|TRBJ2-1
TGTGCCAGCAGCTCTCGGGACTACTTCTCCTACAATGAGCAGTTCTTC
CASSSRDYFSYNEQFF
>TRBD1|TRBV11-2|NA|TRBJ1-5
TGTGCCAGCAGCTTAGAGCGGGACAGGAGATATAGCAATCAGCCCCAGCATTTT
CASSLERDRRYSNQPQHF
>NA|TRBV2|NA|TRBJ2-3
TGTGCCAGCAGTGAATATGGCAAAGACACAGATACGCAGTATTTT
CASSEYGKDTDTQYF
>TRBD1|TRBV10-3|NA|TRBJ1-2
TGTGCCATCAGGGACAGGACTTATGGCTACACCTTC
CAIRDRTYGYTF
>TRBD1|TRBV12-3/TRBV12-4|few|TRBJ2-2
TGTGCCAGCAGAGGACAGGACGCGAACACCGGGGAGCTGTTTTTT
CASRGQDANTGELFF
>NA|TRBV18|few|TRBJ1-1
TGTGCCAGCAGTAAGGGTCAGGGGTTCACCACTGAAGCTTTCTTT
CASSKGQGFTTEAFF
>NA|TRBV10-3|NA|TRBJ1-4
TGTGCCATCAGTGAAACTAGGTACAGGGAGACGGAAAAACTGTTTTTT
CAISETRYRETEKLFF
>TRBD2|TRBV20-1|many|TRBJ2-7
TGCAGTGCTACCGGGACTAGCGGGGTGACGGAGCAGTACTTC
CSATGTSGVTEQYF
>NA|TRBV6-5|many|TRBJ1-3
TGTGCCAGCAGTTACTCGAGCGGGGTGGCTGGAAACACCATATATTTT
CASSYSSGVAGNTIYF
>NA|TRBV29-1|few|TRBJ1-1
TGCAGCGTTGCGGGAAGGATGAACACTGAAGCTTTCTTT
CSVAGRMNTEAFF
>NA|TRBV5-1|few|TRBJ2-5
TGCGCCAGCAGCTTGGAACAGGGCCAACAGACCCAGTACTTC
CASSLEQGQQTQYF
>NA|TRBV5-1|few|TRBJ1-5
TGCGCCAGCAGCTTGGCCGTGAATCAGCCCCAGCATTTT
CASSLAVNQPQHF
>NA|TRBV5-1|few|TRBJ2-7
TGCGCCAGCAGCTCGCCCGCGGGGAGCTCCTACGAGCAGTACTTC
CASSSPAGSSYEQYF
>NA|TRBV7-2|NA|TRBJ2-7
TGTGCCAGCAGCTTGACAGCTCGCATCACCCCATCTTACGAGCAGTACTTC
CASSLTARITPSYEQYF
>NA|TRBV15|few|TRBJ2-7
TGTGCCACCAGCAGCCCTTACGAGCAGTACTTC
CATSSPYEQYF